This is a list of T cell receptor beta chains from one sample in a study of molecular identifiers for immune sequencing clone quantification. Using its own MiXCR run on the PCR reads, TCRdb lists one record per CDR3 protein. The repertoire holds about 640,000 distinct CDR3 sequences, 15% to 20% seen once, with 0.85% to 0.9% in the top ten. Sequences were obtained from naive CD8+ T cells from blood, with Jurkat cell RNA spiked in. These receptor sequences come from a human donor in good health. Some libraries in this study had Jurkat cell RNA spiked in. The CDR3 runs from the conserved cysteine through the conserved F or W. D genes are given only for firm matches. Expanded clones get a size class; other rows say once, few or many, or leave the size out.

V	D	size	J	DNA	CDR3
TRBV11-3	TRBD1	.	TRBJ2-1	TGTGCCAGCAGCTTAGAGACAGGGGGCAGTTACAATGAGCAGTTCTTC	CASSLETGGSYNEQFF
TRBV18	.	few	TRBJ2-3	TGTGCCAGCTCACCTCAGGAGGACACAGATACGCAGTATTTT	CASSPQEDTDTQYF
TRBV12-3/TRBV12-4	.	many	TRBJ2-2	TGTGCCAGCAGTGACGGGAACACCGGGGAGCTGTTTTTT	CASSDGNTGELFF
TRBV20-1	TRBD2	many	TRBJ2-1	TGCAGTGCTCCGAGGGAGGGGTGGAATGAGCAGTTCTTC	CSAPREGWNEQFF
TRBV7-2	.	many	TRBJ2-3	TGTGCCAGCAGCTTAGTTTCCGTTAGCACAGATACGCAGTATTTT	CASSLVSVSTDTQYF
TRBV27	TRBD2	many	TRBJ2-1	TGTGCCAGCAGTTTATTCGGCGGGAGAATCTACAATGAGCAGTTCTTC	CASSLFGGRIYNEQFF
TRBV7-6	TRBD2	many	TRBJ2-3	TGTGCCAGCAGCGCGGTACTAGCGGGGGCGGAAGATACGCAGTATTTT	CASSAVLAGAEDTQYF
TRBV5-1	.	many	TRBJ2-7	TGCGCCAGCAGCTTGGTTGGGGGGTCAAACTACGAGCAGTACTTC	CASSLVGGSNYEQYF
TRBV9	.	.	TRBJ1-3	TGTGCCAGCAGCCCCGACGAGTTGAGCTCTGGAAACACCATATATTTT	CASSPDELSSGNTIYF
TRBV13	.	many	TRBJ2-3	TGTGCCAGCAGCTTGGGGGTTGGAGGCACAGATACGCAGTATTTT	CASSLGVGGTDTQYF
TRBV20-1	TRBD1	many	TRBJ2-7	TGCAGTGCCCCGACAGGGGCCTCCTACGAGCAGTACTTC	CSAPTGASYEQYF
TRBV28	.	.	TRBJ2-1	TGTGCCAGCAGGCCGTATTCTGGGGGGAATGAGCAGTTCTTC	CASRPYSGGNEQFF
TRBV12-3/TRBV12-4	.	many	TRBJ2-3	TGTGCCAGCGGGGAAGGGGGGGCCTACAGGTATTTT	CASGEGGAYRYF
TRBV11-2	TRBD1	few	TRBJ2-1	TGTGCCAGCAGTTTGGGACAGGGAAAAAATGAGCAGTTCTTC	CASSLGQGKNEQFF
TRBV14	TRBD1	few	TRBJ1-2	TGTGCCAGCAGCCGGACAGGGAATGGCTACACCTTC	CASSRTGNGYTF
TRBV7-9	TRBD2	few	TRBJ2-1	TGTGCCAGCAGCTTAGCTTGGGGCGGGAGTTCCTACAATGAGCAGTTCTTC	CASSLAWGGSSYNEQFF